The T cell receptor (beta chain) described here comes from a study of T cell repertoires in cytomegalovirus infection. Overall study context: Epitope selection comprised recently identified HLA-C-restricted CMV epitopes and well-studied HLA-B-restricted CMV epitopes. General study findings and limits: In two of eight donors, the top clonotype was HLA-C-restricted CMV-specific.

A remark on this clonotype: Antigen unknown.

V lost 0 bases to trimming and J lost 5 bases; unmatched junction nucleotides: 10. CDR3 size: 17 residues. Germline CDR1 reads MGHRA; CDR2 reads YSYEKL. TCRdb independently ran MiXCR on the reads; one entry per CDR3 protein. The data contain approximately 990,000 distinct CDR3 sequences, about a third of them seen just once; the ten biggest clones take up roughly 13%. The chain uses TRBV4-1 and TRBJ2-5; 9 nucleotides align to TRBD1. The receptor was isolated from a human donor in good health (CMV status not recorded). Some clones in this sample may be carry-over from other donors' samples. Sequenced here: cultured CD8+ T cells from PBMCs, sampled from culture after CMV antigen stimulation. CDR3 coding DNA: TGCGCCAGCAGCCAAGAACCGGGACAGGGAATGCGGGAGACCCAGTACTTC. It codes for CASSQEPGQGMRETQYF.